These 17 T cell receptor beta chains share one sample of origin, sequenced in a study of glioma-infiltrating T cells after dendritic cell vaccination. Produced via immunoSEQ multiplex PCR; TCRdb's table is partial and in-frame only. The data hold approximately 67,000 clones, with 81% observed a single time. The source material was blood, sampled before dendritic cell vaccination. The source is a human donor with glioblastoma.

The rearrangement joins TRBV7-9 to TRBJ2-7; 7 nucleotides match TRBD1. The V gene's germline CDR1 is SEHNR and CDR2 FQNEAQ (reference sequence). The V segment lost 4 bases and the J segment 7 bases; nucleotides outside the gene matches: 13. The length of the CDR3 is 15 residues. The CDR3 reads CASSSPGQNYVEQYF. Written as DNA, the CDR3 is TGTGCCAGCAGCTCGCCGGGACAGAACTACGTGGAGCAGTACTTC. Looking up the rest from reference TRBV7-9 and TRBJ2-7 gives the full variable domain: DTGVSQNPRHKITKRGQNVTFRCDPISEHNRLYWYRQTLGQGPEFLTYFQNEAQLEKSRLLSDRFSAERPKGSFSTLEIQRTEQGDSAMYLCASSSPGQNYVEQYFGPGTRLTVT.

The chain joins TRBV7-6 to TRBJ2-5; D remains unclear. The CDR3 is made up of 13 amino acids. V lost 0 bases, J lost 5 bases, and 7 bases lay in between. CDR1 and CDR2 (germline): SGHVS, FNYEAQ. The CDR3 DNA reads as TGTGCCAGCAGCTTAGCCCCGTTGGAGACCCAGTACTTC. Translated, it gives CASSLAPLETQYF. Complete variable domain (other parts from reference TRBV7-6 and TRBJ2-5): GAGVSQSPRYKVTKRGQDVALRCDPISGHVSLYWYRQALGQGPEFLTYFNYEAQQDKSGLPNDRFSAERPEGSISTLTIQRTEQRDSAMYRCASSLAPLETQYFGPGTRLLVL.

This CDR3 is CASSLAGGQGAHEQYF. The CDR3 nucleotides read TGTGCCAGCAGCTTGGCTGGTGGCCAGGGGGCCCACGAGCAGTACTTC. The genes are TRBV5-4 and TRBJ2-7; 8 nucleotides align to TRBD1. There are 16 residues in the CDR3. V lost 0 bases to trimming and J lost 5 bases; unmatched junction nucleotides: 10. Germline V gene sequence: CDR1 SGHNT, CDR2 YYREEE (reference sequence).

The chain recombines TRBV5-1 with TRBJ1-2; 9 nucleotides match TRBD1. Germline CDR1 reads SGHRS; CDR2 reads YFSETQ. The CDR3 covers 18 residues. J gave up 0 bases and V 4 bases, and 13 bases lay outside the gene matches. CDR3 sequence: CASSPGQGESLANYGYTF. The CDR3 DNA reads TGCGCCAGCAGCCCGGGACAGGGCGAATCCTTAGCTAACTATGGCTACACCTTC.

The chain is built from TRBV5-6 and TRBJ1-1; TRBD1 matches 10 bases. Germline CDR1 reads SGHDT; CDR2 reads YYEEEE. The CDR3 runs 15 residues. Trimming took 3 bases from V and 3 from J; bases not matched to a gene: 5. The DNA of the CDR3 is TGTGCCAGCAGCTCCCGGACAGGGGGATACACTGAAGCTTTCTTT. Translation: CASSSRTGGYTEAFF.

The chain recombines TRBV9 with TRBJ1-2; tentatively, D is TRBD1 (5 bases). CDR3 length: 16 residues. Per the germline V gene, CDR1 is SGDLS and CDR2 is YYNGEE. V gave up 2 bases and J gave up 0 bases, with 14 bases separating them. The CDR3 DNA reads as TGTGCCAGCAGCGTTGGGAGGGGAGCTTCTAACTATGGCTACACCTTC. As protein: CASSVGRGASNYGYTF.

The chain couples TRBV7-2 to TRBJ1-1; 9 bases are a match to TRBD1. CDR1 and CDR2 (germline): SGHTA, FQGNSA. The J segment lost 4 bases and the V segment lost 3 bases, leaving 3 bases of the junction unmatched. This CDR3 is built from 14 residues. The CDR3 DNA reads TGTGCCAGCAGCTTGGGGGACAGGGCCACTGAAGCTTTCTTT. Its translation is CASSLGDRATEAFF.

This clone was seen a few times. This chain links TRBV6-1 with TRBJ2-7; tentatively, D is TRBD1 (5 bases). The CDR3 length is 11 residues. With 7 bases removed from V and 6 bases from J, the gap between germline ends came to 10 bases. Germline V gives CDR1 MNHNS, CDR2 SASEGT. The DNA of the CDR3 is TGTGCCAGCATCGACCAGGGCGAGCAGTACTTC. This translates into CASIDQGEQYF.

The rearrangement uses TRBV29-1 and TRBJ1-4; the D is unclear. With 3 bases removed from V and 11 bases from J, the gap between germline ends came to 10 bases. Germline loops: CDR1 SQVTM, CDR2 ANQGSEA. CDR3 size: 11 residues. CDR3 sequence reads: CSVEIRRKLFF. The CDR3 DNA follows: TGCAGCGTTGAGATTAGGCGGAAACTGTTTTTT.

The CDR3 reads CSVGTDSNYGYTF. CDR3 nucleotides: TGCAGCGTGGGGACAGACTCTAACTATGGCTACACCTTC. The chain uses TRBV29-1 and TRBJ1-2, with 7 positions matching TRBD1. There are 13 residues in the CDR3. In germline, CDR1 is SQVTM, CDR2 ANQGSEA. V lost 6 bases, J lost 0 bases, and 4 bases stayed unmatched.

The J gene is TRBJ1-1, the V gene TRBV11-1; 9 nucleotides match TRBD1. This CDR3 has 13 residues. Looked up from germline, CDR1 is SGHAT and CDR2 is FQDESV (reference sequence). Losses at the gene ends were 0 bases for V and 12 bases for J; bases not matched to a gene: 5. In DNA, the CDR3 is TGTGCCAGCAGCTTAGCACAGGACAGGGGAACTTTCTTT. This codes for CASSLAQDRGTFF.

The chain has TRBV7-2 and TRBJ2-7; 9 bases agree with TRBD1. CDR1 SGHTA and CDR2 FQGNSA come from the germline V gene. With V trimmed by 4 bases and J by 3 bases, 4 bases remained unmatched. This CDR3 region has 14 residues. The CDR3 region is CASSYDRGFYEQYF. CDR3 DNA sequence: TGTGCCAGCAGCTACGACAGGGGGTTCTACGAGCAGTACTTC.

The V call is TRBV2, the J call TRBJ1-5; weak D call: TRBD1 (6 bases). Germline-derived CDR1 and CDR2 are SNHLY and FYNNEI. The CDR3 spans 11 residues. V was cut by 5 bases and J by 9 bases, with 8 bases left in between. CDR3 sequence (DNA): TGTGCCAGCAGTCCAGGGGTGCCCCAGCATTTT. Its translation is CASSPGVPQHF.

The V and J genes are TRBV7-7 and TRBJ2-1; D uncertain. With 1 base removed from V and 2 bases from J, the gap between germline ends came to 3 bases. In germline, CDR1 is SSHAT, CDR2 FNYEAQ (reference sequence). This CDR3 contains 13 residues. This chain's CDR3 is CASSLDTYNEQFF. The CDR3 DNA follows: TGTGCCAGCAGCTTAGACACCTACAATGAGCAGTTCTTC.

This clone was seen only once. The V and J genes are TRBV5-5 and TRBJ2-7; D unresolved. Germline CDR1 and CDR2: SGHKS and YYEKEE (reference sequence). This CDR3 contains 13 residues. With 0 bases removed from V and 2 bases from J, the gap between germline ends came to 6 bases. CDR3 amino acids: CASSLGPAYEQYF. DNA for the CDR3: TGTGCCAGCAGCTTGGGTCCGGCCTACGAGCAGTACTTC.

This sequence joins TRBV19 and TRBJ2-7; no firm D call. The germline V gene has CDR1 LNHDA and CDR2 SQIVND (reference sequence). Trimming took off 3 bases at V and 0 bases at J, with 15 bases between the two ends. This CDR3 is built from 16 residues. The CDR3 DNA is TGTGCCAGTAGTATCGCGGCGGCACACAACTCCTACGAGCAGTACTTC. Protein: CASSIAAAHNSYEQYF.

The chain couples TRBV25-1 to TRBJ1-6; D ambiguous. The V end was cut by 2 bases, the J end by 6 bases, with 11 bases between. Germline lookup yields CDR1 MGHDK and CDR2 SYGVNS. The CDR3 has 15 amino acids. The CDR3 region has the DNA TGTGCCAGCAGTGAACGCAGCAGGATTAATTCACCCCTCCACTTT. Translation gives CASSERSRINSPLHF.